Below are 25 T cell receptor beta chains sequenced from a single sample in a study of T cell responses to AZD1222 COVID-19 vaccine. The method was immunoSEQ multiplex PCR; TCRdb's version includes in-frame clones alone and lacks a portion of them. The sample yields about 200,000 clones, approximately 95% seen once. Sample: peripheral blood, taken 28 days after the second AZD1222 dose. The receptors derive from an adult who received the AZD1222 COVID-19 vaccine.

This clone was counted a single time. The rearrangement joins TRBV19 to TRBJ1-1; TRBD1 might be the D (6 bases). Germline loops: CDR1 LNHDA, CDR2 SQIVND (reference sequence). The CDR3 contains 15 residues. V dropped 4 bases and J dropped 1 base, with 13 bases sitting between them. The CDR3 nucleotides read TGTGCCAGTAGTACCCGACAGGCTGGGAACACTGAAGCTTTCTTT. Its translation is CASSTRQAGNTEAFF. The whole variable domain, filled in from reference TRBV19 and TRBJ1-1, reads DGGITQSPKYLFRKEGQNVTLSCEQNLNHDAMYWYRQDPGQGLRLIYYSQIVNDFQKGDIAEGYSVSREKKESFPLTVTSAQKNPTAFYLCASSTRQAGNTEAFFGQGTRLTVV.

The rearrangement links TRBV5-1 to TRBJ1-2; 10 nucleotides line up with TRBD1. CDR3 size: 14 residues. Germline V gene data show CDR1 as SGHRS and CDR2 as YFSETQ. V was clipped by 4 bases and J by 2 bases; unmatched bases: 2. CDR3 protein: CASSQTGGNYGYTF. The CDR3 nucleotides read TGCGCCAGCAGCCAGACAGGGGGCAACTATGGCTACACCTTC. Variable domain in full (rest from reference TRBV5-1 and TRBJ1-2): KAGVTQTPRYLIKTRGQQVTLSCSPISGHRSVSWYQQTPGQGLQFLFEYFSETQRNKGNFPGRFSGRQFSNSRSEMNVSTLELGDSALYLCASSQTGGNYGYTFGSGTRLTVV.

The V and J genes are TRBV12-3 or TRBV12-4 and TRBJ2-7; D is possibly TRBD1 (6 bases). V lost 4 bases to trimming and J lost 3 bases, with 10 bases between them. The CDR3 covers 13 residues. This chain's CDR3 is CASSSQGFYEQYF. CDR3 DNA: TGTGCCAGCAGTTCTCAGGGGTTCTACGAGCAGTACTTC.

The chain combines TRBV10-1 with TRBJ2-7; D perhaps matches TRBD2 (6 bases). CDR3 length: 16 amino acids. Germline lookup yields CDR1 WNHNN and CDR2 SYGVQD (reference sequence). The ends were cut back, 3 bases at V and 0 bases at J, with 15 bases in the middle. The CDR3 bases are TGCGCCAGCAGTGACTCGGACTATCAATTCTCCTACGAGCAGTACTTC. Translating it yields CASSDSDYQFSYEQYF.

V is TRBV6-4 and J is TRBJ2-3; unclear D gene. Looked up from germline, CDR1 is MRHNA and CDR2 is SNTAGT. The CDR3 contains 11 residues. V was clipped by 7 bases and J by 1 base, with 3 bases between them. CDR3 nucleotide sequence: TGTGCCAGCACTTGCACAGATACGCAGTATTTT. It translates to CASTCTDTQYF.

The V gene is TRBV5-6, the J gene TRBJ1-1; D gene unclear. V was clipped by 2 bases and J by 11 bases, with 16 bases between them. Per germline, CDR1 SGHDT and CDR2 YYEEEE. CDR3 length: 13 amino acids. CDR3 protein: CASSFYSAPSAFF. The CDR3 DNA follows: TGTGCCAGCAGCTTTTATTCGGCACCGTCGGCTTTCTTT.

V gene TRBV3-1 (or the pseudogene TRBV3-2) combines with J gene TRBJ1-6; no clear D. CDR1 and CDR2 from the germline V gene are LGHDT and YNNKEL (reference sequence). The CDR3 is 18 residues long. V lost 0 bases and J 7 bases, leaving 19 bases between the germline ends. CDR3 in DNA: TGTGCCAGCAGCCAAGAATCCCCCCACACGGCGGGGAATTCACCCCTCCACTTT. Encoded protein: CASSQESPHTAGNSPLHF.

This sequence joins TRBV28 and TRBJ2-5; 11 bases align to TRBD2. The CDR3 has 18 amino acids. From germline, CDR1 is MDHEN and CDR2 SYDVKM. Losses at the gene ends were 4 bases for V and 1 base for J; bases not matched to a gene: 11. The CDR3 nucleotides read TGTGCCAGCAGTTCACGGTCGCCTAGCGGGAGGCTCCAAGAGACCCAGTACTTC. This translates into CASSSRSPSGRLQETQYF.

This chain connects TRBV11-3 to TRBJ1-1; 7 bases align to TRBD1. CDR1 is SGHNT, CDR2 YENEEA, per germline. The CDR3 extends over 14 amino acids. Losses at the gene ends were 5 bases for V and 1 base for J; bases not matched to a gene: 4. The DNA for the CDR3 is TGTGCCAGCAGCGTACAGGGGCCGAACACTGAAGCTTTCTTT. Translation gives CASSVQGPNTEAFF.

J is TRBJ1-5 and V is TRBV19; 9 bases are shared with TRBD1. This CDR3 region has 16 residues. Germline V lookup: CDR1 LNHDA, CDR2 SQIVND (reference sequence). Trimming cost V 5 bases and J 6 bases; bases outside gene matches: 11. The CDR3 spells CASSSIKQGAFQPQHF. In DNA, the CDR3 is TGTGCCAGTAGTTCAATCAAACAGGGGGCGTTTCAGCCCCAGCATTTT.

The chain carries TRBV6-2 or TRBV6-3 and TRBJ1-2, with 7 positions matching TRBD1. The CDR3 loop spans 13 amino acids. Trimming took 6 bases from V and 7 from J; bases not matched to a gene: 8. CDR1 is MNHEY and CDR2 is SVGEGT in the germline V gene. CDR3 sequence: CASSSSGGGGYTF. CDR3 bases: TGTGCCAGCAGCTCCTCAGGGGGAGGTGGCTACACCTTC.

The V call is TRBV6-2 or TRBV6-3, the J call TRBJ1-1; D uncertain. CDR1 and CDR2 from the germline V gene are MNHEY and SVGEGT. Trimming pared 0 bases from V and 2 bases from J, leaving 10 bases between. The CDR3 is 15 amino acids. CDR3 in amino acids: CASSYSINTNTEAFF. The CDR3 DNA sequence: TGTGCCAGCAGTTACTCGATTAACACCAACACTGAAGCTTTCTTT.

The chain has TRBV6-6 and TRBJ2-7; 8 positions match TRBD1. Germline loops: CDR1 MNHNY, CDR2 SVGAGI (reference sequence). CDR3 length: 13 residues. The V segment lost 6 bases and the J segment 4 bases; nucleotides outside the gene matches: 5. The CDR3 DNA is TGTGCCAGCAGGGAGACAGGGGAATACGAGCAGTACTTC. Translated, it gives CASRETGEYEQYF.

V and J are TRBV23-1 and TRBJ2-7; TRBD1 agrees at 7 bases. TRBV23-1 is flagged as an ORF with uncertain function. This CDR3 has 15 residues. J gave up 2 bases and V 7 bases, and 11 bases lay outside the gene matches. CDR3 nucleotides: TGCGCCAGCACCTGGTCCCGGGACAGAGCCTACGAGCAGTACTTC. Translated, it gives CASTWSRDRAYEQYF.

This sequence joins TRBV6-5 and TRBJ1-6, with 8 bases matching TRBD1. CDR1 and CDR2 from the germline V gene are MNHEY and SVGAGI. This CDR3 region has 15 residues. The V gene end was trimmed by 8 bases and the J gene end by 9 bases; junction bases not matched to a gene: 12. CDR3 in amino acids: CASVLGGQGPSPLHF. The CDR3 DNA reads TGTGCCAGCGTGTTGGGAGGACAGGGACCTTCACCCCTCCACTTT.

The chain combines TRBV7-2 with TRBJ1-1; 10 positions match TRBD1. The ends lost 5 bases at V and 4 bases at J; junction bases unmatched: 4. The CDR3 consists of 14 residues. Germline lookup yields CDR1 SGHTA and CDR2 FQGNSA. The CDR3 DNA sequence: TGTGCCAGCAGCAAGGGACAGGGGTTCACTGAAGCTTTCTTT. It codes for CASSKGQGFTEAFF.

The chain uses TRBV29-1 and TRBJ1-4; D might be TRBD1 (5 bases). V lost 5 bases, J lost 7 bases, and 14 bases lay in between. The germline V gene encodes CDR1 SQVTM and CDR2 ANQGSEA. The CDR3 is 13 residues long. In DNA, the CDR3 is TGCAGCGTTCACCAGGGCGGTGGTGAAAAACTGTTTTTT. Protein: CSVHQGGGEKLFF. Drawing the rest from reference TRBV29-1 and TRBJ1-4, the complete variable domain is SAVISQKPSRDICQRGTSLTIQCQVDSQVTMMFWYRQQPGQSLTLIATANQGSEATYESGFVIDKFPISRPNLTFSTLTVSNMSPEDSSIYLCSVHQGGGEKLFFGSGTQLSVL.

The chain couples TRBV3-1 (or the pseudogene TRBV3-2) to TRBJ1-2; D is unresolved. Trimming removed 1 base from V and 4 bases from J, with 10 bases in between. The CDR3 totals 14 residues. CDR1 LGHDT and CDR2 YNNKEL come from the germline V gene (reference sequence). The CDR3 spells CASSQAREGYGYTF. DNA for the CDR3: TGTGCCAGCAGCCAAGCCCGGGAGGGCTATGGCTACACCTTC.

V usage is TRBV28 and J usage is TRBJ2-7; the D gene is possibly TRBD2 (5 bases). Trimming took 5 bases from V and 6 from J, leaving 17 bases between them. Per the germline V gene, CDR1 is MDHEN and CDR2 is SYDVKM. The length of the CDR3 is 14 residues. CDR3 protein: CASSRDRVLREQYF. The CDR3, as DNA: TGTGCCAGCAGTCGGGATAGGGTCCTCCGCGAGCAGTACTTC.

V is TRBV9 and J is TRBJ2-1, with 9 positions matching TRBD2. The J segment lost 2 bases and the V segment lost 4 bases, leaving 4 bases of the junction unmatched. Germline CDR1 reads SGDLS; CDR2 reads YYNGEE. The CDR3 is made up of 15 amino acids. The CDR3 is CASSTGLAAYNEQFF. The CDR3, as DNA: TGTGCCAGCAGCACGGGACTAGCAGCCTACAATGAGCAGTTCTTC.

For the CDR3, the DNA is TGTGCCAGCAGATCCCCCGGGTACCCTTACAATGAGCAGTTCTTC. It codes for CASRSPGYPYNEQFF. The chain is built from TRBV7-2 and TRBJ2-1; D gene uncertain. Germline V gene lookup returns CDR1 SGHTA and CDR2 FQGNSA. Trimming left V 6 bases short and J 4 bases short, with 16 bases between. The CDR3 has 15 residues.

This clone occurred once. This chain joins TRBV19 and TRBJ1-2; D possibly corresponds to TRBD1 (6 bases). The CDR3 spans 12 residues. Germline CDR1 is LNHDA and CDR2 is SQIVND (reference sequence). V dropped 5 bases and J dropped 5 bases, with 9 bases sitting between them. The CDR3 DNA is TGTGCCAGTAGTGAGGACAGATATGGCTACACCTTC. Its protein product is CASSEDRYGYTF.

This chain uses TRBV7-9 with TRBJ1-1; D might be TRBD1 (5 bases). V lost 5 bases, J lost 3 bases, and 16 bases lay in between. Germline-derived CDR1 and CDR2 are SEHNR and FQNEAQ (reference sequence). The CDR3 spans 15 residues. The DNA of the CDR3 is TGTGCCAGCAGCCCCCGGGGGAGTGGGGACACTGAAGCTTTCTTT. It codes for CASSPRGSGDTEAFF.

V and J are TRBV18 and TRBJ1-3; 10 bases are shared with TRBD1. The J segment lost 4 bases and the V segment lost 3 bases, leaving 6 bases of the junction unmatched. From germline, CDR1 is KGHSH and CDR2 LQKENI. This CDR3 region has 16 residues. CDR3 nucleotides: TGTGCCAGCTCACCTTCCGGGACAGGGGCCGGAAACACCATATATTTT. Its translation is CASSPSGTGAGNTIYF.

The V call is TRBV10-3, the J call TRBJ1-3, with 7 nucleotides matching TRBD1. CDR3 length: 16 amino acids. J lost 4 bases, V lost 4 bases, and 10 bases had no gene match. In germline, CDR1 is ENHRY, CDR2 SYGVKD. Written as DNA, the CDR3 is TGTGCCATCAGTGGCGGCGTAGGGGGCTCCGGAAACACCATATATTTT. Encoded protein: CAISGGVGGSGNTIYF.